These 25 T cell receptor beta chains came from one sample sequenced in a study of blood T cells in healthy people across ages. Sample-barcoded 5' priming and a J-beta primer mix drove a second PCR of about 6 to 11 cycles. TCRdb called the 5' RACE reads again in MiXCR, with one record for every CDR3 protein. The sample shows around 800,000 distinct CDR3 sequences, roughly 26% of them seen only once. The same sample was also studied in work on T cells of mothers and their children.

Sequences were obtained from blood. These receptors originate from a boy aged 5-17 years in good health.

The rearrangement links TRBV20-1 to TRBJ2-5; D not resolved. TRBJ2-7 explains the end of the DNA better; the J call may be wrong. Germline V gene data show CDR1 as DFQATT and CDR2 as SNEGSKA (reference sequence). This CDR3 contains 13 residues. CDR3 bases: TGCAGTGCTTCGGACCGAGCCTCCTACGAGCAGTACTTC. Protein: CSASDRASYEQYF.

In its sample, this clonotype was seen a few times. The CDR3 is CSARVAGPRETQYF. The CDR3 DNA reads TGCAGTGCTAGAGTAGCGGGGCCTCGAGAGACCCAGTACTTC. The chain has TRBV20-1 and TRBJ2-5; 8 positions agree with TRBD2. V dropped 1 base and J dropped 4; count of bases not matched to a gene: 5. The CDR3 runs 14 residues. From germline, CDR1 is DFQATT and CDR2 SNEGSKA (reference sequence).

The chain joins TRBV15 to TRBJ2-4; D may be TRBD2 (6 bases). This CDR3 comprises 15 residues. CDR1 is LNHNV, CDR2 YYDKDF, per germline (reference sequence). The V end was cut by 8 bases, the J end by 1 base, with 15 bases between. The CDR3 spells CATDNAGRAKNIQYF. DNA for the CDR3: TGTGCCACCGACAATGCGGGAAGGGCCAAAAACATTCAGTACTTC.

The rearrangement links TRBV28 to TRBJ1-2; 9 bases map to TRBD1. CDR1 is MDHEN and CDR2 is SYDVKM in the germline V gene. The CDR3 sequence is 19 residues long. With 6 bases clipped from V and 8 bases from J, the junction kept 25 bases outside the gene matches. CDR3 amino acids: CASSSSGINTGTGRKGYTF. The CDR3 bases are TGTGCCAGCAGCTCATCCGGTATAAATACCGGGACAGGGCGTAAAGGCTACACCTTC.

In its sample, this clonotype was seen a few times. The rearrangement joins TRBV7-9 to TRBJ1-1, with D hard to call. Trimming took 4 bases from V and 3 from J, leaving 9 bases between them. The CDR3 totals 13 residues. Germline loops: CDR1 SEHNR, CDR2 FQNEAQ (reference sequence). The CDR3 DNA is TGTGCCAGCAGCTGGGCGCAGGACACTGAAGCTTTCTTT. Amino acids: CASSWAQDTEAFF. Variable domain in full (rest from reference TRBV7-9 and TRBJ1-1): DTGVSQNPRHKITKRGQNVTFRCDPISEHNRLYWYRQTLGQGPEFLTYFQNEAQLEKSRLLSDRFSAERPKGSFSTLEIQRTEQGDSAMYLCASSWAQDTEAFFGQGTRLTVV.

This clonotype turned up a few times. The chain combines TRBV25-1 with TRBJ1-4; 11 nucleotides line up with TRBD1. The junction had 5 bases not matched to a gene; V was cut back by 7 bases and J by 7 bases. Germline values: CDR1 MGHDK, CDR2 SYGVNS. CDR3 size: 14 residues. The CDR3 bases are TGTGCCAGCACCTGGACAGGGGGCCTTGAAAAACTGTTTTTT. Translating it yields CASTWTGGLEKLFF.

Of note for this clonotype: The conserved final phenylalanine or tryptophan is absent from the CDR3, which likely points to a read error. The chain combines TRBV6-6 with TRBJ1-1; no clear D. The CDR3 runs 14 residues. Trimming removed 2 bases from V and 2 bases from J, with 9 bases in between. CDR1 is MNHNY, CDR2 SVGAGI, per germline (reference sequence). This CDR3 is CASSYTQFNTEAFS. CDR3 in DNA: TGTGCCAGCAGTTACACGCAGTTCAACACTGAAGCTTTCTCT.

This clonotype was picked up a small number of times. The genes are TRBV3-1 and TRBJ1-4; TRBD1 matches 9 bases. J was trimmed by 8 bases and V by 3 bases; bases with no gene match: 7. This CDR3 has 15 residues. The germline V gene has CDR1 LGHDT and CDR2 YNNKEL (reference sequence). The CDR3 here is CASSQRTGDLEKLFF. The CDR3 nucleotides are TGTGCCAGCAGCCAGAGGACAGGGGATCTGGAAAAACTGTTTTTT.

The chain is built from TRBV6-5 and TRBJ1-2; no clear D gene. V lost 2 bases to trimming and J lost 9 bases, with 19 bases between them. The germline V gene has CDR1 MNHEY and CDR2 SVGAGI. The CDR3 is made up of 15 amino acids. The CDR3 nucleotides read TGTGCCAGCAGTTACGATAGGACCCAAGGAAGAAGCTACACCTTC. Translation gives CASSYDRTQGRSYTF.

The chain joins TRBV7-9 to TRBJ2-3; perhaps D is TRBD1 or TRBD2 (5 bases each). CDR1 SEHNR and CDR2 FQNEAQ come from the germline V gene (reference sequence). V was cut by 1 base and J by 12 bases, with 17 bases left in between. This CDR3 is 14 amino acids long. DNA for the CDR3: TGTGCCAGCAGCTTAGAAGGTGTGGGGGAACTTCAGTATTTT. It yields the protein CASSLEGVGELQYF. The whole variable domain, remainder taken from reference TRBV7-9 and TRBJ2-3, is DTGVSQNPRHKITKRGQNVTFRCDPISEHNRLYWYRQTLGQGPEFLTYFQNEAQLEKSRLLSDRFSAERPKGSFSTLEIQRTEQGDSAMYLCASSLEGVGELQYFGPGTRLTVL.

V gene TRBV18 combines with J gene TRBJ2-7; D gene uncertain. This CDR3 has 14 residues. V was pared by 6 bases and J by 2 bases, with 14 bases between. The germline V gene encodes CDR1 KGHSH and CDR2 LQKENI. For the CDR3, the DNA is TGTGCCAGCTCCCGTGACGGCTTTGCCTACGAGCAGTACTTC. Its protein product is CASSRDGFAYEQYF.

Remarks on this clonotype: Since the CDR3 does not end with the conserved phenylalanine or tryptophan, this likely comes from a read error. The chain links TRBV12-3 or TRBV12-4 to TRBJ1-2; maybe TRBD1 (5 bases). V was clipped by 5 bases and J by 7 bases, with 17 bases between them. The CDR3 spans 14 residues. Here the CDR3 reads CASSLSGSGGGYTL. Written as DNA, the CDR3 is TGTGCCAGCAGTCTCTCAGGGTCGGGAGGTGGCTACACCCTC.

This clonotype was observed a few times. This chain links TRBV4-2 with TRBJ2-7, with TRBD1 matching 7 bases. Trimming removed 0 bases from V and 3 bases from J; junction bases left unmatched: 11. CDR1 LGHNA and CDR2 YNFKEQ come from the germline V gene. The CDR3 is made up of 17 amino acids. As DNA, the CDR3 is TGTGCCAGCAGCCAAGATTCTTGGACAGGTCGAGACTACGAGCAGTACTTC. Translating gives CASSQDSWTGRDYEQYF.

The chain is built from TRBV6-5 and TRBJ2-5, with D hard to call. Between the trimmed V and J ends, which lost 2 bases and 2 bases, there was a span of 6 bases. The CDR3 consists of 13 residues. Germline CDR1 MNHEY, CDR2 SVGAGI. The CDR3 region is CASSYARQETQYF. In nucleotides, the CDR3 is TGTGCCAGCAGTTACGCCCGACAAGAGACCCAGTACTTC.

Only a few counts were recorded for this clonotype. The gene calls are TRBV7-2 and TRBJ1-4; no firm D call. Germline loops: CDR1 SGHTA, CDR2 FQGNSA. The CDR3 is 13 amino acids. The germline V and J ends were trimmed by 1 base and 12 bases, with 12 bases remaining between them. This CDR3 reads CASSLEGWRELFF. Here the CDR3 DNA reads TGTGCCAGCAGCTTAGAGGGATGGAGGGAACTGTTTTTT.

The chain joins TRBV28 to TRBJ2-5; 14 positions agree with TRBD2. The J call may be incorrect, as the DNA end agrees better with TRBJ2-1. Germline CDR1 MDHEN, CDR2 SYDVKM. The CDR3 contains 17 residues. In nucleotides, the CDR3 is TGTGCCAGCAGACCGACTAGCGGGGGGGTTTATTTTAATGAGCAGTTCTTC. Its protein is CASRPTSGGVYFNEQFF.

The chain carries TRBV4-1 and TRBJ2-5; D is uncertain. Germline assignment: CDR1 MGHRA and CDR2 YSYEKL. The CDR3 is made up of 17 amino acids. The V gene lost 0 bases and the J gene lost 2 bases, with 16 bases spanning the gap. The CDR3 here is CASSQDGRSLVQETQYF. CDR3 coding DNA: TGCGCCAGCAGCCAAGATGGAAGAAGTCTGGTTCAAGAGACCCAGTACTTC.

V gene TRBV5-4 combines with J gene TRBJ2-5; 16 nucleotides match TRBD2. Trimming cost V 0 bases and J 2 bases; bases outside gene matches: 1. The germline V gene has CDR1 SGHNT and CDR2 YYREEE (reference sequence). The CDR3 is 17 amino acids. The chain's CDR3 is CASSLEGLAGGQETQYF. The CDR3 DNA is TGTGCCAGCAGCTTGGAGGGACTAGCGGGGGGGCAAGAGACCCAGTACTTC.

The CDR3 spells CSVEDRYGELFF. CDR3 in DNA: TGCAGCGTTGAAGATCGGTATGGGGAACTGTTTTTT. V and J are TRBV29-1 and TRBJ1-4; the D is unclear. Germline loops: CDR1 SQVTM, CDR2 ANQGSEA. The CDR3 is made up of 12 amino acids. V lost 0 bases and J 12 bases, leaving 11 bases between the germline ends.

The chain uses TRBV20-1 and TRBJ2-2; TRBD2 matches 7 bases. The V and J ends lost 6 bases and 2 bases, in that order; junction bases with no gene match: 6. This CDR3 comprises 14 residues. Germline values: CDR1 DFQATT, CDR2 SNEGSKA (reference sequence). The CDR3 region has the DNA TGCAGTGCCCTAACTAGCGACAACACCGGGGAGCTGTTTTTT. It translates to CSALTSDNTGELFF.

This clonotype turned up a few times. The rearrangement links TRBV6-5 to TRBJ1-3; TRBD1 is a possible D gene (5 bases). Deletions cut 0 bases from V and 4 bases from J, with 13 bases between. Looked up from germline, CDR1 is MNHEY and CDR2 is SVGAGI. The CDR3 has 16 residues. The CDR3 DNA reads as TGTGCCAGCAGTTACTCGAATGGGGGGTCCGGAAACACCATATATTTT. It translates to CASSYSNGGSGNTIYF.

This clonotype occurred a few times. This chain joins TRBV21-1 and TRBJ1-1. TRBV21-1 counts as a pseudogene. The CDR3 is 15 residues long. Written as DNA, the CDR3 is TGTGCCAGCAGCCCTAGTCGAAGTATAGGCACTGAAGCTTTCTTT. Translation: CASSPSRSIGTEAFF.

This clonotype was counted a few times. This chain links TRBV5-1 with TRBJ2-1; 8 bases are a match to TRBD2. This CDR3 contains 15 residues. Germline V lookup: CDR1 SGHRS, CDR2 YFSETQ. The V segment lost 0 bases and the J segment 3 bases; nucleotides outside the gene matches: 2. The CDR3 nucleotides read TGCGCCAGCAGCTTGGTTAGCGGGGTCTACAATGAGCAGTTCTTC. Amino acid sequence: CASSLVSGVYNEQFF.

This rearrangement joins TRBV25-1 to TRBJ1-5; no clear D. The V end lost 8 bases, the J end lost 5 bases, and 10 bases lay between the germline ends. This CDR3 has 12 residues. Germline CDR1 MGHDK, CDR2 SYGVNS. Here the CDR3 reads CASGEVDQPQHF. Here the CDR3 DNA reads TGTGCCAGCGGGGAGGTCGATCAGCCCCAGCATTTT.

The V gene is TRBV28, the J gene TRBJ1-6; the D gene is possibly TRBD1 (6 bases). This CDR3 spans 18 amino acids. Between the trimmed V and J ends, which lost 5 bases and 0 bases, there was a span of 17 bases. The germline CDR1 and CDR2 sequences are MDHEN and SYDVKM. The CDR3 DNA sequence: TGTGCCAGCAGTCCCCGACAGGCATTAATCTCCTATAATTCACCCCTCCACTTT. Amino acid sequence: CASSPRQALISYNSPLHF.